A selection of T cell receptor beta chains follows, all from one sample in a study of blood T cell repertoires in COVID-19. Here immunoSEQ multiplex PCR was the method, and the copy in TCRdb shows in-frame clones only, minus some. The repertoire holds roughly 250,000 clones, about nine tenths seen once, with about 6% in the top ten. Sequencing was done on a sample of PBMCs or T cells enriched from blood (not recorded which). All receptors come from a woman in her 30s with acute COVID-19. Both conserved end residues are part of each CDR3. A D gene is named only where the DNA matches it firmly. Clone size, where shown, is once, few, many, or a class for clones that have expanded.

v_gene: TRBV30; abundance: .; d_gene: .; j_gene: TRBJ2-3; CDR3aa: CAWGGTGADTQYF; CDR3nt: TGTGCCTGGGGCGGGACGGGGGCAGATACGCAGTATTTT
v_gene: TRBV7-9; abundance: .; d_gene: .; j_gene: TRBJ2-2; CDR3aa: CASSPFNTGELFF; CDR3nt: TGTGCCAGCAGCCCCTTCAACACCGGGGAGCTGTTTTTT
v_gene: TRBV18; abundance: .; d_gene: .; j_gene: TRBJ2-7; CDR3aa: CASSPQTHSSDYEQYF; CDR3nt: TGTGCCAGCTCACCCCAAACCCACTCGTCCGACTACGAGCAGTACTTC
v_gene: TRBV6-6; abundance: .; d_gene: TRBD2; j_gene: TRBJ2-7; CDR3aa: CASTFTSGSSYEQYF; CDR3nt: TGTGCCAGCACCTTTACTAGCGGATCTTCCTACGAGCAGTACTTC
v_gene: TRBV3-1/TRBV3-2; abundance: .; d_gene: .; j_gene: TRBJ2-7; CDR3aa: CASSQRGEQYF; CDR3nt: TGTGCCAGCAGCCAACGAGGGGAGCAGTACTTC
v_gene: TRBV29-1; abundance: .; d_gene: TRBD2; j_gene: TRBJ2-3; CDR3aa: CSVDIAGVGTDTQYF; CDR3nt: TGCAGCGTTGATATAGCGGGAGTGGGCACAGATACGCAGTATTTT
v_gene: TRBV6-5; abundance: .; d_gene: TRBD1; j_gene: TRBJ1-6; CDR3aa: CASQDRAHSPLHF; CDR3nt: TGTGCCAGCCAGGACAGGGCGCATTCACCCCTCCACTTT
v_gene: TRBV18; abundance: .; d_gene: TRBD2; j_gene: TRBJ2-1; CDR3aa: CASSPVPLLAGVVDEQFF; CDR3nt: TGTGCCAGCTCACCAGTACCTCTTCTAGCGGGAGTTGTCGATGAGCAGTTCTTC
v_gene: TRBV11-1; abundance: .; d_gene: TRBD2; j_gene: TRBJ2-7; CDR3aa: CASSRTSFGDEQYF; CDR3nt: TGTGCCAGCAGCCGGACTAGCTTTGGGGACGAGCAGTACTTC
v_gene: TRBV7-6; abundance: .; d_gene: .; j_gene: TRBJ1-1; CDR3aa: CASSSDSLNTEAFF; CDR3nt: TGTGCCAGCAGCTCGGACAGTCTGAACACTGAAGCTTTCTTT
v_gene: TRBV19; abundance: .; d_gene: .; j_gene: TRBJ2-1; CDR3aa: CASSSTLAVGSYNEQFF; CDR3nt: TGTGCCAGTAGTAGCACCCTCGCGGTCGGCTCCTACAATGAGCAGTTCTTC
v_gene: TRBV10-1; abundance: .; d_gene: TRBD2; j_gene: TRBJ2-7; CDR3aa: CASSRAGGSEQYF; CDR3nt: TGCGCCAGCAGTCGGGCGGGGGGGAGCGAGCAGTACTTC
v_gene: TRBV5-1; abundance: .; d_gene: .; j_gene: TRBJ2-1; CDR3aa: CASSLRGGSGSYNEQFF; CDR3nt: TGCGCCAGCAGCCTGAGGGGGGGAAGCGGCTCCTACAATGAGCAGTTCTTC
v_gene: TRBV28; abundance: .; d_gene: .; j_gene: TRBJ1-5; CDR3aa: CASSGQFNQPQHF; CDR3nt: TGTGCCAGCAGCGGACAGTTCAATCAGCCCCAGCATTTT
v_gene: TRBV7-9; abundance: few; d_gene: TRBD1; j_gene: TRBJ2-7; CDR3aa: CASSLVGQGYEQYF; CDR3nt: TGTGCCAGCAGCTTAGTGGGACAGGGCTACGAGCAGTACTTC
v_gene: TRBV6-5; abundance: .; d_gene: TRBD1; j_gene: TRBJ1-2; CDR3aa: CASREDRVGYGYTF; CDR3nt: TGTGCCAGCAGGGAGGACAGGGTTGGGTATGGCTACACCTTC
v_gene: TRBV11-2; abundance: .; d_gene: TRBD1; j_gene: TRBJ2-2; CDR3aa: CASRSGTDTGELFF; CDR3nt: TGTGCCAGCAGATCCGGGACAGATACCGGGGAGCTGTTTTTT
v_gene: TRBV7-9; abundance: .; d_gene: .; j_gene: TRBJ1-5; CDR3aa: CASSLAGQGNQPQHF; CDR3nt: TGTGCCAGCAGCTTAGCGGGGCAGGGAAATCAGCCCCAGCATTTT
v_gene: TRBV28; abundance: .; d_gene: .; j_gene: TRBJ1-6; CDR3aa: CASSLRAGNGNNSPLHF; CDR3nt: TGTGCCAGCAGTTTACGGGCGGGTAATGGAAACAATTCACCCCTCCACTTT
v_gene: TRBV15; abundance: .; d_gene: TRBD1; j_gene: TRBJ1-2; CDR3aa: CATSSRGQTNYGYTF; CDR3nt: TGTGCCACCAGCAGCCGGGGACAGACTAACTATGGCTACACCTTC
v_gene: TRBV2; abundance: .; d_gene: .; j_gene: TRBJ1-6; CDR3aa: CATTPTQGRSYNSPLHF; CDR3nt: TGTGCCACCACGCCAACCCAGGGGCGCTCCTATAATTCACCCCTCCACTTT
v_gene: TRBV25-1; abundance: .; d_gene: .; j_gene: TRBJ2-5; CDR3aa: CASSGQVKTETQYF; CDR3nt: TGTGCCAGCAGTGGACAGGTGAAAACGGAGACCCAGTACTTC
v_gene: TRBV7-2; abundance: once; d_gene: .; j_gene: TRBJ2-5; CDR3aa: CASIPGPPRGWTQYF; CDR3nt: TGTGCCAGCATCCCGGGACCTCCCCGGGGGTGGACCCAGTACTTC
v_gene: TRBV25-1; abundance: .; d_gene: TRBD1; j_gene: TRBJ2-7; CDR3aa: CASSVGTGPNEQYF; CDR3nt: TGTGCCAGCAGTGTTGGGACAGGGCCCAACGAGCAGTACTTC
v_gene: TRBV27; abundance: .; d_gene: .; j_gene: TRBJ1-4; CDR3aa: CASAGRRGSEKLFF; CDR3nt: TGTGCCAGCGCCGGGAGAAGGGGTAGTGAAAAACTGTTTTTT
v_gene: TRBV28; abundance: .; d_gene: .; j_gene: TRBJ2-2; CDR3aa: CASLRDLNTGELFF; CDR3nt: TGTGCCAGCTTGAGGGATTTGAACACCGGGGAGCTGTTTTTT
v_gene: TRBV14; abundance: .; d_gene: .; j_gene: TRBJ1-3; CDR3aa: CASSHVGGGNTIYF; CDR3nt: TGTGCCAGCAGCCATGTCGGTGGTGGAAACACCATATATTTT
v_gene: TRBV6-5; abundance: once; d_gene: .; j_gene: TRBJ2-5; CDR3aa: CASSYGQYQETQYF; CDR3nt: TGTGCCAGCAGTTACGGCCAGTACCAAGAGACCCAGTACTTC
v_gene: TRBV10-3; abundance: .; d_gene: .; j_gene: TRBJ2-1; CDR3aa: CAISPNEVLLEQFF; CDR3nt: TGTGCCATCAGTCCGAATGAGGTCCTCCTTGAGCAGTTCTTC
v_gene: TRBV7-9; abundance: .; d_gene: .; j_gene: TRBJ2-6; CDR3aa: CASSPSTGFSGANVLTF; CDR3nt: TGTGCCAGCAGCCCCTCGACAGGCTTCTCTGGGGCCAACGTCCTGACTTTC
v_gene: TRBV2; abundance: .; d_gene: .; j_gene: TRBJ1-5; CDR3aa: CASSESWRNQPQHF; CDR3nt: TGTGCCAGCAGTGAATCCTGGAGAAATCAGCCCCAGCATTTT
v_gene: TRBV23-1; abundance: .; d_gene: .; j_gene: TRBJ1-2; CDR3aa: CASSRGERNYGYTF; CDR3nt: TGCGCCAGCAGTCGTGGGGAGAGAAACTATGGCTACACCTTC
v_gene: TRBV28; abundance: .; d_gene: TRBD1; j_gene: TRBJ1-3; CDR3aa: CASSGQATGNTIYF; CDR3nt: TGTGCCAGCAGTGGACAGGCTACTGGAAACACCATATATTTT
v_gene: TRBV9; abundance: .; d_gene: TRBD2; j_gene: TRBJ2-5; CDR3aa: CASSLPSREGYQETQYF; CDR3nt: TGTGCCAGCAGCCTTCCTTCGCGGGAGGGGTACCAAGAGACCCAGTACTTC
v_gene: TRBV28; abundance: once; d_gene: .; j_gene: TRBJ1-5; CDR3aa: CASSLWRPGGPTGASNQPQHF; CDR3nt: TGTGCCAGCAGTTTATGGAGGCCAGGAGGACCCACGGGTGCTAGCAATCAGCCCCAGCATTTT
v_gene: TRBV21-1; abundance: .; d_gene: .; j_gene: TRBJ1-5; CDR3aa: CASRRTGRNQPQHF; CDR3nt: TGTGCCAGCAGGAGGACAGGGCGCAATCAGCCCCAGCATTTT
v_gene: TRBV7-8; abundance: .; d_gene: .; j_gene: TRBJ2-2; CDR3aa: CASSLDRGTSPGELFF; CDR3nt: TGTGCCAGCAGCTTAGACCGCGGGACCTCACCCGGGGAGCTGTTTTTT
v_gene: TRBV28; abundance: .; d_gene: .; j_gene: TRBJ1-6; CDR3aa: CASSLPRRANSPLHF; CDR3nt: TGTGCCAGCAGTTTACCCCGGCGGGCTAATTCACCCCTCCACTTT
v_gene: TRBV5-6; abundance: .; d_gene: TRBD1; j_gene: TRBJ1-2; CDR3aa: CASSPSGTGVRYTF; CDR3nt: TGTGCCAGCAGCCCCTCCGGGACAGGGGTGCGCTACACCTTC
v_gene: TRBV13; abundance: .; d_gene: .; j_gene: TRBJ1-1; CDR3aa: CASSQGGWTEAFF; CDR3nt: TGTGCCAGCAGTCAGGGAGGGTGGACTGAAGCTTTCTTT
v_gene: TRBV28; abundance: once; d_gene: .; j_gene: TRBJ1-4; CDR3aa: CASSPDRTSKNLFF; CDR3nt: TGTGCCAGCAGCCCCGACAGAACCTCGAAAAATCTGTTTTTT
v_gene: TRBV30; abundance: .; d_gene: .; j_gene: TRBJ2-2; CDR3aa: CAWSVGHSGTGELFF; CDR3nt: TGTGCCTGGAGTGTGGGACACTCGGGGACCGGGGAGCTGTTTTTT
v_gene: TRBV6-1; abundance: .; d_gene: TRBD2; j_gene: TRBJ2-1; CDR3aa: CASSAGLALSYNEQFF; CDR3nt: TGTGCCAGCAGTGCGGGACTAGCGTTATCCTACAATGAGCAGTTCTTC